This T cell receptor (beta chain) was recovered during a study of molecular identifiers for immune sequencing clone quantification. Overall study findings and caveats: Clones above 20 RNA copies contained over 98% of effector molecules but under 1% of naive ones. Identical TCR molecules sharing a barcode could underestimate highly expanded clone sizes.

Trimming removed 4 bases from V and 0 bases from J; junction bases left unmatched: 9. The CDR3 runs to 17 residues. Germline-derived CDR1 and CDR2 are SQVTM and ANQGSEA. Input for naive CD8 libraries was about 19,000 to 1,100,000 sorted cells; the RNA fraction used was 10%, 30% or 50%. Naive CD8 T cells were sorted, and the gate applied was CD8+CD4-CCR7+CD45RA+. In its sample, this clonotype was seen many times. What it binds is not known. TCRdb used MiXCR to reprocess the PCR reads, holding one entry per CDR3 protein. The sample shows 400,000 to 600,000 distinct CDR3 sequences, about 25% of them seen only once.

The specimen sequenced was naive CD8+ T cells from blood, with Jurkat cell RNA spiked in. Stated subset: FACS-sorted CD8+CD4-CCR7+CD45RA+ naive T cells. This sequence was found in a human donor in good health. Some libraries in this study had Jurkat cell RNA spiked in. This rearrangement joins TRBV29-1 to TRBJ2-6; 7 bases align to TRBD1. The CDR3 DNA sequence: TGCAGCGTTGCCCGGGACAGTTCAATCTCTGGGGCCAACGTCCTGACTTTC. Translating it yields CSVARDSSISGANVLTF. Full variable domain (outside the CDR3, taken from reference TRBV29-1 and TRBJ2-6): SAVISQKPSRDICQRGTSLTIQCQVDSQVTMMFWYRQQPGQSLTLIATANQGSEATYESGFVIDKFPISRPNLTFSTLTVSNMSPEDSSIYLCSVARDSSISGANVLTFGAGSRLTVL.